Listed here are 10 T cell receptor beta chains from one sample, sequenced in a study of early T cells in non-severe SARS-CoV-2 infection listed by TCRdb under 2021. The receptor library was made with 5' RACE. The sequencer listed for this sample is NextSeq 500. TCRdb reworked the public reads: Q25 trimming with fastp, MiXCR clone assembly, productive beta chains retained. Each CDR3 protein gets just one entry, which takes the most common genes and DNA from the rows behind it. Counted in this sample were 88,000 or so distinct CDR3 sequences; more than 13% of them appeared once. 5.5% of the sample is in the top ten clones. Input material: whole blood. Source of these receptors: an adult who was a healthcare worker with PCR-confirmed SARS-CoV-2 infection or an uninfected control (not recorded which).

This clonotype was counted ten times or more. For the CDR3, the DNA is TGTGCCATCACCAAAGGACTAGCGGGCACCGGGGAGCTGTTTTTT. It encodes CAITKGLAGTGELFF. V gene TRBV10-3 combines with J gene TRBJ2-2; 11 positions agree with TRBD2. CDR1 ENHRY and CDR2 SYGVKD come from the germline V gene. Trimming cost V 7 bases and J 4 bases; bases outside gene matches: 5. CDR3 length: 15 amino acids.

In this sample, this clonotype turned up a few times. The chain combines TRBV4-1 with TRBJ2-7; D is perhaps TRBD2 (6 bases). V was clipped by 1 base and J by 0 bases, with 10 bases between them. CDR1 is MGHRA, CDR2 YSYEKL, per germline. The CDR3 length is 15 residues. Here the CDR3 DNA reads TGCGCCAGCAGCCAAGGGGACTGGTCCTCCTACGAGCAGTACTTC. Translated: CASSQGDWSSYEQYF.

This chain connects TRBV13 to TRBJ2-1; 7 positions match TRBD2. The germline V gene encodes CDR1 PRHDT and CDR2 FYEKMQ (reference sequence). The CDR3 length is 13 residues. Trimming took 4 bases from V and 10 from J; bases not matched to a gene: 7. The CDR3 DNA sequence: TGTGCCAGCAGCTCTAGCCAAGCGGGAGAGCAGTTCTTC. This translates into CASSSSQAGEQFF.

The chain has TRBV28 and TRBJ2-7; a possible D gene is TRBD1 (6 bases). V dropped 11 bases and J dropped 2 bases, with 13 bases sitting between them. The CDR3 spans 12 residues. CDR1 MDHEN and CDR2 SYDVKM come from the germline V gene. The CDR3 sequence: CAVGQTAYEQYF. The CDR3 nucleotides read TGTGCCGTCGGACAGACCGCCTACGAGCAGTACTTC.

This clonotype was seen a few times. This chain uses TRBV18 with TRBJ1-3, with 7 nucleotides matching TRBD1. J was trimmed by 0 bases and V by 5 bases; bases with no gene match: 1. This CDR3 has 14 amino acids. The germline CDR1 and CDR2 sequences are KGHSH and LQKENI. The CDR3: CASSSGGSGNTIYF. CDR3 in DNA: TGTGCCAGCTCATCAGGGGGCTCTGGAAACACCATATATTTT.

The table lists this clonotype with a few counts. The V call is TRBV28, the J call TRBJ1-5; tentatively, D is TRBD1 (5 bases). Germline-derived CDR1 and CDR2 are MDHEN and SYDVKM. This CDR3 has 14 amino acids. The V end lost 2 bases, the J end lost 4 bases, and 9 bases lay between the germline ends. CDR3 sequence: CASSLGGVNQPQHF. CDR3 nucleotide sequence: TGTGCCAGCAGTTTAGGAGGGGTTAATCAGCCCCAGCATTTT. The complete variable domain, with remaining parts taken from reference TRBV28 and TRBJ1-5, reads DVKVTQSSRYLVKRTGEKVFLECVQDMDHENMFWYRQDPGLGLRLIYFSYDVKMKEKGDIPEGYSVSREKKERFSLILESASTNQTSMYLCASSLGGVNQPQHFGDGTRLSIL.

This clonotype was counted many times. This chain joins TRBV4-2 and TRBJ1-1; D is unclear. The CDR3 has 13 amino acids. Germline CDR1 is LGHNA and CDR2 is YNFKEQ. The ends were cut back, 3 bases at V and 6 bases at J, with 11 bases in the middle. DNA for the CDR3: TGTGCCAGCAGCCATAATTTCCTCTCTGAAGCTTTCTTT. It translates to CASSHNFLSEAFF.

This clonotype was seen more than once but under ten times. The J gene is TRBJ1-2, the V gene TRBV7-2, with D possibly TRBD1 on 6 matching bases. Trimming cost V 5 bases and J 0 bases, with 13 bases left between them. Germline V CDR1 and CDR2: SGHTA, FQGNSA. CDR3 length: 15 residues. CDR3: CASSPGDRPNYGYTF. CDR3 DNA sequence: TGTGCCAGCAGCCCTGGCGACAGGCCTAACTATGGCTACACCTTC.

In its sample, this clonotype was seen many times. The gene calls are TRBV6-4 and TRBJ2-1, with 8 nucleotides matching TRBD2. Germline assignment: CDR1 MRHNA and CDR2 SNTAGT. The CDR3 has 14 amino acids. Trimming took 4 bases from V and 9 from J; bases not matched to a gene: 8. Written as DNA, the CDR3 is TGTGCCAGCAGTGCTCAGCGGGAGTCCGGTGAGCAGTTCTTC. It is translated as CASSAQRESGEQFF.

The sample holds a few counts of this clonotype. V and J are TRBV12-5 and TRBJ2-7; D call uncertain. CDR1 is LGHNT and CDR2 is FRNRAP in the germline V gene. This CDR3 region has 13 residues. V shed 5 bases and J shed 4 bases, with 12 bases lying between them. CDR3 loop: CASGRKRNYEQYF. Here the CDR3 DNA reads TGTGCTAGTGGTAGGAAAAGGAATTACGAGCAGTACTTC.